This TCR beta chain originates from a study of T cells in Graves' hyperthyroidism and ophthalmopathy. The overall study: Peripheral blood samples were taken at initial diagnosis, prior to any treatment. Broader study findings: Most expanded thyroid clonotypes above 0.001 also appeared in blood.

CDR3 length: 14 amino acids. V was pared by 6 bases and J by 0 bases, with 9 bases between. Germline V gene data show CDR1 as SNHLY and CDR2 as FYNNEI. Out of less than 12 ml of fresh peripheral blood came the PBMCs. This clonotype was counted at least ten times. Its target is unknown. Amplified TCR beta CDR3 regions derived from RNA transcripts. During a first-round RT-PCR of the TCR CDR3, the HTBI primer set was used. TCRdb ran MiXCR on the multiplex PCR reads and lists one entry per CDR3 protein. The repertoire includes around 690,000 distinct CDR3 sequences, roughly 17% of them detected once, and roughly 15% sits in the top ten.

Sequenced sample: blood. This TCR came from a man aged 50 to 59 with Graves' hyperthyroidism. This chain connects TRBV2 to TRBJ2-1; D ambiguous. The DNA of the CDR3 is TGTGCCAGCAGAGATCAAAGCTCCTACAATGAGCAGTTCTTC. Residues: CASRDQSSYNEQFF.